This T cell receptor (beta chain) was recorded in a study of blood T cell repertoires in COVID-19. Turning to the study itself: Cohort 3 donors were reported recovered after two negative PCRs, clearance, or symptom resolution.

Data came from immunoSEQ multiplex PCR; TCRdb stores just in-frame clones and leaves some out. The sample has 400,000 or so clones; about 87% are singletons. V gave up 2 bases and J gave up 8 bases; unmatched junction bases: 8. This CDR3 has 14 amino acids. Germline V gene lookup returns CDR1 SGHNT and CDR2 YYREEE (reference sequence). This TCR was sampled from a man in his forties or fifties in a cohort exposed to, infected with or recovered from COVID-19 (not recorded which). The specimen was PBMCs or T cells enriched from blood (not recorded which). This rearrangement joins TRBV5-4 to TRBJ2-5, with TRBD2 matching over 8 bases. The CDR3 is CASSLVGSGGTQYF. CDR3 coding DNA: TGTGCCAGCAGCTTAGTCGGCAGCGGGGGAACCCAGTACTTC.